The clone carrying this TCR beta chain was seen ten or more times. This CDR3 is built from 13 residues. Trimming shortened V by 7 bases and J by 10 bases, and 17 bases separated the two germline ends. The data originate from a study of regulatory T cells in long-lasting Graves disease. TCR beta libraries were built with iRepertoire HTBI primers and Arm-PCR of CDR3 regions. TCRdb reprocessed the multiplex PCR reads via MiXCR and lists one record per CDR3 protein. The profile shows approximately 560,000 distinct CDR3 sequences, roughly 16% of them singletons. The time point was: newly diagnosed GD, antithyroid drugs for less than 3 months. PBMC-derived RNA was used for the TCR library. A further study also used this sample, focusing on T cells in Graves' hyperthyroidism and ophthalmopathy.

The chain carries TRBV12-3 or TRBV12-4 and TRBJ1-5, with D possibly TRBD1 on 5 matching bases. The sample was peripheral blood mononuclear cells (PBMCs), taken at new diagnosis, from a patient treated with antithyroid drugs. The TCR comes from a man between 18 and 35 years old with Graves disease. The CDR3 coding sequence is TGTGCCAGCAACAGAGGCGGGGGGATACCCCAGCATTTT. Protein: CASNRGGGIPQHF.